This T cell receptor beta chain stems from a study of T cell responses to AZD1222 COVID-19 vaccine. Second doses that came at about 4 or about 12 weeks were put together. General study results and limits: The repertoires were collected only after the peak T cell response. When two AZD1222 doses had been given, Spike-specific TCR breadth and depth rose.

Comments on this clone: Its antigen is not known.

The repertoire was sequenced with immunoSEQ multiplex PCR; TCRdb's copy has only in-frame clones and lacks some. The data hold some 81,000 clones, with about 86% observed a single time. The CDR3 runs 15 residues. Germline loops: CDR1 SEHNR, CDR2 FQNEAQ (reference sequence). V was cut by 2 bases and J by 6 bases, with 15 bases left in between. Sequenced here: peripheral blood, sampled 28 days after the second AZD1222 dose. The sequence was collected from an adult who received the AZD1222 COVID-19 vaccine. The genes are TRBV7-9 and TRBJ2-3, with D perhaps assigned TRBD1 or TRBD2 (5 bases each). The CDR3 DNA sequence: TGTGCCAGCAGCTTAATTGGGGGAGTCGCGGATACGCAGTATTTT. Amino acid sequence: CASSLIGGVADTQYF.